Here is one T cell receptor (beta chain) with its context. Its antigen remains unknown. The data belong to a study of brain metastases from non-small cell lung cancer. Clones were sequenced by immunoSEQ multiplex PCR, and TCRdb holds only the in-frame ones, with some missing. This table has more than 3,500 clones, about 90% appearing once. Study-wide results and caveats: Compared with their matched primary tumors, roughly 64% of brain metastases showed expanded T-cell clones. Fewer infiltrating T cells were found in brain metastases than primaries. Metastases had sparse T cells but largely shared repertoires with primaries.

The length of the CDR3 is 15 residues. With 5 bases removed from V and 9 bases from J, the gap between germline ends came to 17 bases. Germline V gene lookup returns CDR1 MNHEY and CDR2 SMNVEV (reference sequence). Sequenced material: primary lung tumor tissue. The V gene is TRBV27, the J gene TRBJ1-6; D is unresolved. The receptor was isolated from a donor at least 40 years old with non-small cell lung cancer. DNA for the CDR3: TGTGCCAGCAGTCCCCGTACATCGGTTCTTTCACCCCTCCACTTT. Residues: CASSPRTSVLSPLHF.